Included here is one T cell receptor (beta chain) sequence, with context. Sequencing was performed with immunoSEQ multiplex PCR; in TCRdb, only in-frame clones are kept and a portion is missing. The sample carries about 160,000 clones, 85% recorded once. These data originate in a study of blood T cell repertoires in COVID-19. Germline CDR1 is SGHVS and CDR2 is FNYEAQ. V trimming: 4 bases; J trimming: 4 bases; junction bases outside the gene matches: 8. The CDR3 length is 15 residues. The chain links TRBV7-6 to TRBJ2-7; 9 nucleotides agree with TRBD1. The specimen was peripheral blood. This TCR came from a human donor with acute or convalescent COVID-19. The donor label of this sample is uncertain. CDR3 DNA sequence: TGTGCCAGCAGCTCTGAGGGGACAGGGTCTTACGAGCAGTACTTC. Translated, it gives CASSSEGTGSYEQYF.